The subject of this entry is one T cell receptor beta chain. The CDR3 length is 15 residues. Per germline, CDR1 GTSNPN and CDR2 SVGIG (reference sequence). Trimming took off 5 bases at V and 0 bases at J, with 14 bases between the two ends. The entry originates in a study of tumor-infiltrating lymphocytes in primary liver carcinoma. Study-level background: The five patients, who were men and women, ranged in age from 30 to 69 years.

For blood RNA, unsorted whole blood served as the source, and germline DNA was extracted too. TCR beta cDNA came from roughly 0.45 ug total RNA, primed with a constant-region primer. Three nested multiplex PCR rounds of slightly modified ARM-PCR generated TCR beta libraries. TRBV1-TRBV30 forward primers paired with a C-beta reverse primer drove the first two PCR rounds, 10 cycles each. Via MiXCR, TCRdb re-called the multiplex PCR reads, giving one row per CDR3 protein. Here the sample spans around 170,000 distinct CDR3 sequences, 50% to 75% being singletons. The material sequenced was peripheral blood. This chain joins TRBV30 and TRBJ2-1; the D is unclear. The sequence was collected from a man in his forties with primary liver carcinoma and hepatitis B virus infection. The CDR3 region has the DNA TGTGCCTGGGGCGGAATGGAGAGCTCCTACAATGAGCAGTTCTTC. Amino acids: CAWGGMESSYNEQFF.